This T cell receptor beta chain was documented in a study of blood T cell repertoires in COVID-19. Study background: Samples representing acute and convalescent COVID-19 were sourced from the United States, Italy and Spain. From T cells, B-cell-depleted T cells, or PBMCs came the material, which was cDNA or gDNA.

This clone appeared a single time. Trimming cost V 1 base and J 6 bases; bases outside gene matches: 4. The CDR3 sequence is 13 residues long. The germline CDR1 and CDR2 sequences are SGDLS and YYNGEE. In the source study's methods: The authors estimated nucleated cell counts from reference gene primer amplification. This table comes from immunoSEQ multiplex PCR, and its TCRdb copy is limited to in-frame clones, with some not included. V, J and clone size reflect that table, while D and trimming were determined from the DNA. The sample lists some 260,000 clones, nearly 90% seen once, with around 3% in the top ten.

The J gene is TRBJ2-7, the V gene TRBV9; 7 positions agree with TRBD2. This sequence was found in a man in his late teens or twenties with active or convalescent COVID-19. Sequenced: peripheral blood. CDR3 in amino acids: CASSVLAAGEQYF. The CDR3 DNA reads TGTGCCAGCAGCGTACTAGCGGCTGGCGAGCAGTACTTC.